This T cell receptor (beta chain) appears in the sequencing data of a study of T-cell reconstitution after alpha-beta-depleted transplantation in children. The germline V gene encodes CDR1 SGHRS and CDR2 YFSETQ. Trimming cost V 1 base and J 3 bases; bases outside gene matches: 3. This CDR3 region has 16 residues. Construction of the TCRbeta library involved unique molecular identifiers. TCRdb independently ran MiXCR on the PCR reads; one entry per CDR3 protein. The top ten clones hold about 3.1% of a sample with 500,000 to 600,000 distinct CDR3 sequences, about 18% of them seen once. The source is a human donor who donated a stem cell graft to a child with acute lymphoblastic leukemia. The rearrangement uses TRBV5-1 and TRBJ2-2; 10 bases are shared with TRBD2. The material sequenced was PBMCs from the stem cell graft donor, taken from the stem cell graft. The CDR3, as DNA: TGCGCCAGCAGCTTGTTTCTAGCGGGAGACACCGGGGAGCTGTTTTTT. Translation gives CASSLFLAGDTGELFF.